This T cell receptor beta chain appears in the sequencing data of a study of T cell changes during pregnancy in multiple sclerosis. Sequencing used immunoSEQ multiplex PCR; TCRdb keeps in-frame clones, though not all of them. The sample yields roughly 30,000 clones, 85% to 90% seen once. The CDR3 sequence is 15 residues long. From germline, CDR1 is MDHEN and CDR2 SYDVKM. The trim removed 6 bases at V and 6 bases at J, leaving 7 bases unmatched. This chain joins TRBV28 and TRBJ2-2; 10 nucleotides line up with TRBD2. The sequencing here drew on CD8+ T cells from peripheral blood mononuclear cells, taken before pregnancy. The sequence was obtained from a female donor with multiple sclerosis, enrolled in a pregnancy study. The CDR3, as DNA: TGTGCCAGCAGGCCCAGCGGGGGGGCTGCCGGGGAGCTGTTTTTT. It translates to CASRPSGGAAGELFF.